Each of the 18 T cell receptor beta chains below was sequenced from the same sample in a study of radiotherapy plus CTLA-4 blockade in lung cancer. Profiled with immunoSEQ multiplex PCR; TCRdb holds only in-frame clones, not every one. The sample has 77,000 or so clones, roughly four fifths seen once. Sequencing was performed on peripheral blood, taken from a patient treated with radiotherapy plus ipilimumab. Receptors originate from a human donor with non-small cell lung cancer whose response to radiotherapy plus ipilimumab could not be evaluated.

Here the CDR3 reads CASSQFGHEKLFF. In nucleotides, the CDR3 is TGTGCCAGCAGCCAGTTTGGGCACGAAAAACTGTTTTTT. The chain is built from TRBV28 and TRBJ1-4; D unclear. The length of the CDR3 is 13 residues. V lost 6 bases and J lost 8, with 13 bases in between. Germline CDR1 is MDHEN and CDR2 is SYDVKM.

V gene TRBV6-5 combines with J gene TRBJ1-6, with 8 bases that match TRBD1. V lost 6 bases and J lost 8; bases outside the gene matches: 9. The CDR3 runs to 15 residues. From germline, CDR1 is MNHEY and CDR2 SVGAGI. Written as DNA, the CDR3 is TGTGCCAGCAGGGTCACAGGGGGTGTCGATTCACCCCTCCACTTT. Translating it yields CASRVTGGVDSPLHF.

The V and J genes are TRBV27 and TRBJ2-7; 10 nucleotides match TRBD1. The J segment lost 3 bases and the V segment lost 6 bases, leaving 5 bases of the junction unmatched. This CDR3 contains 14 residues. Per germline, CDR1 MNHEY and CDR2 SMNVEV (reference sequence). CDR3 nucleotides: TGTGCCAGCAGAGGACAGGGGGATTTCTACGAGCAGTACTTC. As protein: CASRGQGDFYEQYF.

The chain combines TRBV5-6 with TRBJ2-1; D gene unclear. The V end was cut by 2 bases, the J end by 2 bases, with 11 bases between. The CDR3 has 15 amino acids. The germline gives CDR1 SGHDT, CDR2 YYEEEE. The CDR3 loop reads CASSLQWVAYNEQFF. The CDR3 DNA reads TGTGCCAGCAGCTTACAGTGGGTTGCCTACAATGAGCAGTTCTTC.

CDR3 sequence: CASSQSGGRKTQYF. The DNA of the CDR3 is TGTGCCAGTAGTCAGTCAGGGGGAAGGAAGACCCAGTACTTC. This chain links TRBV19 with TRBJ2-5; 7 bases are a match to TRBD1. This CDR3 has 14 residues. Germline trimming cut 5 bases from V and 6 bases from J; bases unmatched to any gene: 9. Per germline, CDR1 LNHDA and CDR2 SQIVND (reference sequence).

The chain employs TRBV29-1 and TRBJ1-4; D is unresolved. The CDR3 sequence is 12 residues long. V was clipped by 3 bases and J by 6 bases, with 8 bases between them. Germline loops: CDR1 SQVTM, CDR2 ANQGSEA. CDR3 DNA: TGCAGCGTTGACAGTGAGGATGAAAAACTGTTTTTT. It is translated as CSVDSEDEKLFF. The variable domain in full, completed from reference TRBV29-1 and TRBJ1-4, reads SAVISQKPSRDICQRGTSLTIQCQVDSQVTMMFWYRQQPGQSLTLIATANQGSEATYESGFVIDKFPISRPNLTFSTLTVSNMSPEDSSIYLCSVDSEDEKLFFGSGTQLSVL.

DNA of the CDR3: TGCGCCAGCCAGGGGGCGCCCGGGGAGCTGTTTTTT. It codes for CASQGAPGELFF. V usage is TRBV5-1 and J usage is TRBJ2-2; 8 nucleotides align to TRBD1. CDR3 length: 12 amino acids. From germline, CDR1 is SGHRS and CDR2 YFSETQ. V was clipped by 7 bases and J by 6 bases; unmatched bases: 2.

The chain is built from TRBV2 and TRBJ2-7, with D maybe TRBD2 (6 bases). The V end was cut by 4 bases, the J end by 7 bases, with 20 bases between. Per germline, CDR1 SNHLY and CDR2 FYNNEI. The CDR3 length is 15 residues. The CDR3 loop reads CASSGQTSTVGEQYF. The CDR3 coding sequence is TGTGCCAGCAGTGGCCAGACTAGTACAGTGGGTGAGCAGTACTTC. The whole variable domain, filled in from reference TRBV2 and TRBJ2-7, reads EPEVTQTPSHQVTQMGQEVILRCVPISNHLYFYWYRQILGQKVEFLVSFYNNEISEKSEIFDDQFSVERPDGSNFTLKIRSTKLEDSAMYFCASSGQTSTVGEQYFGPGTRLTVT.

This clone was recorded many times. This rearrangement joins TRBV19 to TRBJ1-1; 11 bases agree with TRBD1. The CDR3 length is 15 residues. Germline V lookup: CDR1 LNHDA, CDR2 SQIVND (reference sequence). J lost 4 bases, V lost 5 bases, and 6 bases had no gene match. The CDR3 DNA follows: TGTGCCAGTAGTGCAACCGGGACAGGGGGCACTGAAGCTTTCTTT. Its protein is CASSATGTGGTEAFF.

The chain employs TRBV6-5 and TRBJ1-3; the D gene is possibly TRBD1 (5 bases). Germline CDR1 and CDR2: MNHEY and SVGAGI. V gave up 0 bases and J gave up 2 bases, with 11 bases separating them. This CDR3 is built from 16 residues. CDR3: CASSYSGTPPGNTIYF. For the CDR3, the DNA is TGTGCCAGCAGTTACTCGGGGACTCCCCCTGGAAACACCATATATTTT.

The rearrangement joins TRBV6-5 to TRBJ2-2, with a possible D match to TRBD2 (7 bases). The germline V and J ends were trimmed by 2 bases and 6 bases, with 16 bases remaining between them. The germline V gene encodes CDR1 MNHEY and CDR2 SVGAGI. This CDR3 comprises 16 residues. CDR3: CASSYVRGASPGELFF. The CDR3 DNA follows: TGTGCCAGCAGTTACGTCCGGGGGGCCAGCCCCGGGGAGCTGTTTTTT.

This clone came up a few times. The chain employs TRBV4-2 and TRBJ2-5, with 7 positions matching TRBD1. This CDR3 has 16 residues. Germline V lookup: CDR1 LGHNA, CDR2 YNFKEQ. Losses at the gene ends were 2 bases for V and 4 bases for J; bases not matched to a gene: 10. The CDR3 nucleotides are TGTGCCAGCAGCCAACGCCCAAGACAGGGAACAGAGACCCAGTACTTC. Translating gives CASSQRPRQGTETQYF.

This clone occurred a few times. This chain connects TRBV28 to TRBJ1-4; 9 bases line up with TRBD1. The CDR3 sequence is 14 residues long. Trimming at V came to 5 bases and at J to 7 bases, leaving 5 bases not matched to a gene. Germline CDR1 and CDR2: MDHEN and SYDVKM. CDR3 residues: CASSEDRGSEKLFF. CDR3 DNA sequence: TGTGCCAGCAGTGAAGACAGGGGGTCTGAAAAACTGTTTTTT.

V usage is TRBV14 and J usage is TRBJ1-1, with 7 bases aligning to TRBD1. This CDR3 is 15 amino acids long. The germline V gene encodes CDR1 SGHDN and CDR2 FVKESK. The junction had 6 bases not matched to a gene; V was cut back by 4 bases and J by 1 base. The CDR3 DNA sequence: TGTGCCAGCAGCCTTCGACAGGGACCGAACACTGAAGCTTTCTTT. It yields the protein CASSLRQGPNTEAFF.

The chain recombines TRBV4-1 with TRBJ2-5; 9 nucleotides align to TRBD1. The J call may not be correct, given that the DNA end is closer to TRBJ2-7. This CDR3 is built from 16 residues. CDR1 MGHRA and CDR2 YSYEKL come from the germline V gene. The CDR3 DNA reads as TGCGCCAGCAGACGTTTTTGGACAGGGGAGAGCTACGAGCAGTACTTC. The encoded protein is CASRRFWTGESYEQYF.

The chain carries TRBV28 and TRBJ1-6, with D perhaps TRBD1 (5 bases). Trimming left V 6 bases short and J 9 bases short, with 18 bases between. This CDR3 spans 15 amino acids. From germline, CDR1 is MDHEN and CDR2 SYDVKM. DNA of the CDR3: TGTGCCAGCAGATCCACAGGAATATTTGGTTCACCCCTCCACTTT. This gives the protein CASRSTGIFGSPLHF.

This sequence joins TRBV5-1 and TRBJ1-2; D may be TRBD1 (5 bases). V was pared by 0 bases and J by 8 bases, with 20 bases between. This CDR3 has 16 residues. Germline V gene data show CDR1 as SGHRS and CDR2 as YFSETQ. The CDR3, as DNA: TGCGCCAGCAGCTTGGGATTATTCAGGGTCGGAGAAGGCTACACCTTC. Its protein is CASSLGLFRVGEGYTF.

There are a few counts of this clone. This chain uses TRBV29-1 with TRBJ1-2; TRBD1 aligns across 7 bases. The CDR3 consists of 13 residues. Trimming at V came to 5 bases and at J to 4 bases, leaving 7 bases not matched to a gene. Per the germline V gene, CDR1 is SQVTM and CDR2 is ANQGSEA. The CDR3 protein is CSVPKQGIYGYTF. DNA of the CDR3: TGCAGCGTTCCCAAACAGGGGATCTATGGCTACACCTTC. The variable domain in full, with the rest retrieved from reference TRBV29-1 and TRBJ1-2, is SAVISQKPSRDICQRGTSLTIQCQVDSQVTMMFWYRQQPGQSLTLIATANQGSEATYESGFVIDKFPISRPNLTFSTLTVSNMSPEDSSIYLCSVPKQGIYGYTFGSGTRLTVV.